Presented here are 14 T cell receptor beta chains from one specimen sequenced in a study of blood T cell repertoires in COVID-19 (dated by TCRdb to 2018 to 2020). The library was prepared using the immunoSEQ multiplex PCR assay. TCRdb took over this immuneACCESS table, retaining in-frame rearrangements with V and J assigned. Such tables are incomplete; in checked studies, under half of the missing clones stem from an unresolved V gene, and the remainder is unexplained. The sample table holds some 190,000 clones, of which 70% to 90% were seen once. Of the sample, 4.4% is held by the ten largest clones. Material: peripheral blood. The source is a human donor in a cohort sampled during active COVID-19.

CDR3 DNA: TGTGCCAGCAGCTTGGGGGGACAGGTGGCCTACGAGCAGTACTTC. The encoded protein is CASSLGGQVAYEQYF. V and J are TRBV5-4 and TRBJ2-7; 8 nucleotides match TRBD1. The CDR3 has 15 amino acids. Germline lookup yields CDR1 SGHNT and CDR2 YYREEE (reference sequence). With 0 bases clipped from V and 2 bases from J, the junction kept 4 bases outside the gene matches.

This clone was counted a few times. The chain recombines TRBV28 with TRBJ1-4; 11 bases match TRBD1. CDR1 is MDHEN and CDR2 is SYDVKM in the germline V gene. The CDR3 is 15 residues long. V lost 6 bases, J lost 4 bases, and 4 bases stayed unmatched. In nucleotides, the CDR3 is TGTGCCAGCAGGGCGGACAGGGGGCGTAATGAAAAACTGTTTTTT. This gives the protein CASRADRGRNEKLFF.

The CDR3 DNA is TGTGCCAGCAGTTTACGGGAGACTGGCTACACCTTC. Encoded protein: CASSLRETGYTF. The chain couples TRBV12-3 or TRBV12-4 to TRBJ1-2; D remains ambiguous. The ends were cut back, 2 bases at V and 7 bases at J, with 8 bases in the middle. This CDR3 is 12 amino acids long.

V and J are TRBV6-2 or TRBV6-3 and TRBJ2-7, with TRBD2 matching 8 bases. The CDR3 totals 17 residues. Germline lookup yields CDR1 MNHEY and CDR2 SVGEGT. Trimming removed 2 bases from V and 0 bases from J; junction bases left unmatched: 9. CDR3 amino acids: CASSYRDTSGSSYEQYF. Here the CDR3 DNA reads TGTGCCAGCAGTTACCGGGATACTAGCGGAAGCTCCTACGAGCAGTACTTC.

Here the CDR3 DNA reads TGCAGCGTCCACAGGGATGGCTACACCTTC. The encoded protein is CSVHRDGYTF. V and J are TRBV29-1 and TRBJ1-2; D is perhaps TRBD1 (6 bases). V dropped 6 bases and J dropped 6 bases, with 8 bases sitting between them. Per the germline V gene, CDR1 is SQVTM and CDR2 is ANQGSEA. This CDR3 has 10 amino acids.

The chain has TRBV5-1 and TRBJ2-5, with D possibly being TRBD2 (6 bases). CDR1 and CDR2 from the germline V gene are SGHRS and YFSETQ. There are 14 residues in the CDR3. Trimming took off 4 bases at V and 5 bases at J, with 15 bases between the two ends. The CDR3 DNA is TGCGCCAGCAGCCTTACTAGCCCTACGGAGACCCAGTACTTC. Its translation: CASSLTSPTETQYF.

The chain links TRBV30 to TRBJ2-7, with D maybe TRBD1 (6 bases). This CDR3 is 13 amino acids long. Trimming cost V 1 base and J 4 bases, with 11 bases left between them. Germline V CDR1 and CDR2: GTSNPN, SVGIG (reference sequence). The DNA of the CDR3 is TGTGCCTGGAGTGCCGGGACACGGTACGAGCAGTACTTC. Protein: CAWSAGTRYEQYF.

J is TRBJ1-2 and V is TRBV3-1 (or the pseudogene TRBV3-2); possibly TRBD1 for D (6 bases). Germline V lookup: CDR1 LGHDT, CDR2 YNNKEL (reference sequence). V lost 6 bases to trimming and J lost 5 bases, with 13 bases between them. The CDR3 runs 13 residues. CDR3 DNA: TGTGCCAGCAGGCCGACAGGCGGTTATGGCTACACCTTC. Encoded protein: CASRPTGGYGYTF.

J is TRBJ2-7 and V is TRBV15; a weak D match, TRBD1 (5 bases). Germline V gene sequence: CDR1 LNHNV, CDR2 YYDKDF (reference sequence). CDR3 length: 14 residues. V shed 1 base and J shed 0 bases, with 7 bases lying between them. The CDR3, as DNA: TGTGCCACCAGCAGAGTCCAGGGCTCCTACGAGCAGTACTTC. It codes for CATSRVQGSYEQYF. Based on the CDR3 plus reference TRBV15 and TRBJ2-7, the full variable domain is DAMVIQNPRYQVTQFGKPVTLSCSQTLNHNVMYWYQQKSSQAPKLLFHYYDKDFNNEADTPDNFQSRRPNTSFCFLDIRSPGLGDTAMYLCATSRVQGSYEQYFGPGTRLTVT.

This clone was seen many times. The CDR3: CASSFPGTYEQYF. The CDR3 DNA sequence: TGTGCCAGCAGCTTCCCAGGGACCTACGAGCAGTACTTC. This sequence joins TRBV5-8 and TRBJ2-7; D may be TRBD1 (5 bases). The germline gives CDR1 SGHTS, CDR2 YDEGEE. The CDR3 length is 13 residues. The V end was cut by 2 bases, the J end by 2 bases, with 8 bases between.

Here the CDR3 reads CASSLQGGGSPLHF. DNA of the CDR3: TGTGCCAGCAGCCTACAGGGCGGTGGGTCACCCCTCCACTTT. The V and J genes are TRBV7-9 and TRBJ1-6; weak D call: TRBD1 (6 bases). The V end was cut by 5 bases, the J end by 10 bases, with 15 bases between. The germline V gene has CDR1 SEHNR and CDR2 FQNEAQ (reference sequence). The CDR3 sequence is 14 residues long.

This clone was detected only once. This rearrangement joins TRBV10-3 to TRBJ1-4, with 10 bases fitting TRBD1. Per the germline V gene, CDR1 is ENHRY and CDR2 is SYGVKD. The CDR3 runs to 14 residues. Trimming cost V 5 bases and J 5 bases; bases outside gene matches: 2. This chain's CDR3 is CAISPGQGNEKLFF. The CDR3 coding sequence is TGTGCCATCAGTCCGGGACAGGGGAATGAAAAACTGTTTTTT.

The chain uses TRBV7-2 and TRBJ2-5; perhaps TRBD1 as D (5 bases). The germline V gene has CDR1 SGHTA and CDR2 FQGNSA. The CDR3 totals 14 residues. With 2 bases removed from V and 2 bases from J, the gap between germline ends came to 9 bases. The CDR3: CASSLNAGQETQYF. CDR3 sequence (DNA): TGTGCCAGCAGCTTAAATGCAGGGCAAGAGACCCAGTACTTC.

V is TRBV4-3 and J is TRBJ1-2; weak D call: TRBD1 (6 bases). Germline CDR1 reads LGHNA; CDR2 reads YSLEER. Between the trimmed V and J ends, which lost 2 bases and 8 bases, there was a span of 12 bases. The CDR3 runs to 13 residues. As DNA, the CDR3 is TGCGCCAGCAGCCAATCTAGGGGGTTGGGCTACACCTTC. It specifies CASSQSRGLGYTF.